The 16 T cell receptor beta chains below all came from one sample that was sequenced in a study of blood T cell repertoires in COVID-19. Profiled with immunoSEQ multiplex PCR; TCRdb holds only in-frame clones, not every one. In the table there are 150,000 to 200,000 clones, around 85% of which are singletons. Sequenced input: peripheral blood. The source is a human donor with active or convalescent COVID-19. The donor label of this sample is uncertain.

The V gene is TRBV7-2, the J gene TRBJ2-3, with 10 bases identical to TRBD2. V was clipped by 5 bases and J by 6 bases; unmatched bases: 11. The CDR3 totals 16 residues. The germline V gene encodes CDR1 SGHTA and CDR2 FQGNSA. The CDR3 sequence: CASSAPLAGVRDTQYF. In DNA form, the CDR3 reads TGTGCCAGCAGCGCCCCCCTAGCGGGGGTAAGGGATACGCAGTATTTT.

This chain uses TRBV11-3 with TRBJ2-5, with a tentative D call TRBD2 (6 bases). Trimming removed 1 base at V and 5 bases at J, with 20 bases between. Germline V gene lookup returns CDR1 SGHNT and CDR2 YENEEA. CDR3 size: 17 residues. The CDR3 DNA reads TGTGCCAGCAGCTTAGTAGGTCCTTCCGAGGGAGGCGAGACCCAGTACTTC. It is translated as CASSLVGPSEGGETQYF.

This clone was detected once. The V call is TRBV10-3, the J call TRBJ2-2, with D uncertain. Germline values: CDR1 ENHRY, CDR2 SYGVKD. CDR3 length: 11 residues. Trimming took off 7 bases at V and 5 bases at J, with 5 bases between the two ends. As DNA, the CDR3 is TGTGCCATCAAGGAGACCGGGGAGCTGTTTTTT. Protein sequence: CAIKETGELFF.

The CDR3 bases are TGCAGTGCTAGTGGAACAGGGACTATCTATGGCTACACCTTC. Residues: CSASGTGTIYGYTF. The chain joins TRBV20-1 to TRBJ1-2, with D perhaps TRBD1 (6 bases). The CDR3 has 14 amino acids. Trimming removed 3 bases from V and 4 bases from J, with 15 bases in between. Germline CDR1 DFQATT, CDR2 SNEGSKA (reference sequence).

The V call is TRBV11-3, the J call TRBJ1-3; no firm D call. CDR3 size: 14 residues. Trimming stripped 6 bases from V and 2 bases from J, with 11 bases between. The germline gives CDR1 SGHNT, CDR2 YENEEA. CDR3 bases: TGTGCCAGCAGGTCGGTAGCGACTGGAAACACCATATATTTT. Its translation is CASRSVATGNTIYF.

This chain uses TRBV9 with TRBJ2-3, with D tentatively TRBD2 (6 bases). This CDR3 spans 15 amino acids. The germline gives CDR1 SGDLS, CDR2 YYNGEE. The V and J ends lost 0 bases and 1 base respectively, with 9 bases between them. CDR3: CASSVEAGRTDTQYF. CDR3 bases: TGTGCCAGCAGCGTAGAAGCGGGTCGCACAGATACGCAGTATTTT.

This clone has a handful of counts. V gene TRBV10-3 combines with J gene TRBJ1-2; D is undetermined. CDR1 is ENHRY and CDR2 is SYGVKD in the germline V gene. CDR3 length: 11 residues. V lost 4 bases and J lost 4, with 4 bases in between. The CDR3 bases are TGTGCCATCAGTGGAGGCTATGGCTACACCTTC. It translates to CAISGGYGYTF.

This clone was observed a single time. The V and J genes are TRBV7-2 and TRBJ2-3; 14 bases agree with TRBD2. Germline-derived CDR1 and CDR2 are SGHTA and FQGNSA. The trim removed 4 bases at V and 6 bases at J, leaving 6 bases unmatched. This CDR3 region has 16 residues. Here the CDR3 DNA reads TGTGCCAGCAGCTCCCGACTAGCGGGGGGGCTGGATACGCAGTATTTT. Protein product: CASSSRLAGGLDTQYF.

This clone was picked up a small number of times. The rearrangement joins TRBV10-3 to TRBJ1-1, with D tentatively TRBD1 (5 bases). This CDR3 is built from 14 residues. V lost 0 bases to trimming and J lost 6 bases, with 11 bases between them. Germline CDR1 reads ENHRY; CDR2 reads SYGVKD. CDR3 DNA: TGTGCCATCAGTGAGTCGCTGGGAGGGGCTGAAGCTTTCTTT. Translating gives CAISESLGGAEAFF.

The chain combines TRBV7-8 with TRBJ2-1; 7 bases are a match to TRBD2. V trimming: 5 bases; J trimming: 3 bases; junction bases outside the gene matches: 7. CDR1 is SGHVS and CDR2 is FQNEAQ in the germline V gene. The CDR3 sequence is 15 residues long. The CDR3 region has the DNA TGTGCCAGCAGCCCTTTCCGGGAGGTCTACAATGAGCAGTTCTTC. Protein: CASSPFREVYNEQFF.

The chain links TRBV7-2 to TRBJ2-2; TRBD2 matches 7 bases. Unmatched junction bases numbered 1, after V lost 3 bases and J lost 3 bases. This CDR3 has 14 residues. Per germline, CDR1 SGHTA and CDR2 FQGNSA. The CDR3 is CASSFGRYTGELFF. The CDR3, as DNA: TGTGCCAGCAGCTTCGGGAGGTACACCGGGGAGCTGTTTTTT.

With respect to this clone: At the DNA level, this CDR3 is encoded by other sequences in the same sample as well. The V gene is TRBV6-5, the J gene TRBJ1-6; 9 bases are a match to TRBD1. V dropped 4 bases and J dropped 7; count of bases not matched to a gene: 2. The germline CDR1 and CDR2 sequences are MNHEY and SVGAGI. The CDR3 is 14 amino acids. The CDR3: CASSSGTGNSPLHF. CDR3 in DNA: TGTGCCAGCAGTTCGGGGACAGGGAATTCACCCCTCCACTTT.

The CDR3 protein is CASSAPEPVGEEKLFF. The CDR3 region has the DNA TGTGCCAGCAGCGCGCCGGAGCCCGTCGGGGAAGAAAAACTGTTTTTT. V usage is TRBV9 and J usage is TRBJ1-4, with D hard to call. Trimming removed 3 bases from V and 8 bases from J, with 20 bases in between. Germline CDR1 SGDLS, CDR2 YYNGEE. This CDR3 region has 16 residues.

This clone was counted a single time. V and J are TRBV3-1 (or the pseudogene TRBV3-2) and TRBJ1-1; 7 bases map to TRBD1. The CDR3 contains 14 residues. Germline CDR1 LGHDT, CDR2 YNNKEL (reference sequence). Germline trimming cut 6 bases from V and 5 bases from J; bases unmatched to any gene: 9. For the CDR3, the DNA is TGTGCCAGCAGACCGGAGATCAGGGGGACTGAAGCTTTCTTT. The encoded protein is CASRPEIRGTEAFF.

CDR3 loop: CASSKQGYGYTF. CDR3 bases: TGTGCCAGTAGTAAACAGGGCTATGGCTACACCTTC. This chain connects TRBV19 to TRBJ1-2, with TRBD1 as a possible D gene (6 bases). Germline V CDR1 and CDR2: LNHDA, SQIVND (reference sequence). CDR3 length: 12 amino acids. The V end was cut by 4 bases, the J end by 4 bases, with 7 bases between.

The chain uses TRBV12-3 or TRBV12-4 and TRBJ1-6; TRBD1 aligns across 7 bases. V shed 5 bases, J shed 10 bases, and the junction held 5 bases outside the gene matches. The CDR3 totals 13 residues. CDR3 coding DNA: TGTGCCAGCAGTGCGACAGGGAACTCACCCCTCCACTTT. Protein product: CASSATGNSPLHF.